These T cell receptor beta chains were read from a single sample in a study of OX40 agonist ivuxolimab in advanced cancers. Clones were read by immunoSEQ multiplex PCR, and TCRdb kept only the in-frame ones, dropping some. This table holds over 70,000 clones, 86% found once. The sequencing used CD4+ or CD8+ T cells sorted from blood, collected in a trial of the OX40 agonist ivuxolimab. The receptors come from an adult with an advanced solid tumor such as melanoma, head and neck, liver or kidney cancer. Each CDR3 is given with its conserved first and last residue. A D gene is named only where the DNA matches it firmly. Some rows mark clone size as missing; the rest say once, few, many or name a class of expanded clone.

>TRBV19|NA|TRBJ2-3|NA
TGTGCCAGTAGTATTCAGCCAGATACGCAGTATTTT
CASSIQPDTQYF
>TRBV14|TRBD1|TRBJ1-6|NA
TGTGCCAGCAGCCAGGACAGGGTCGTTTCACCCCTCCACTTT
CASSQDRVVSPLHF
>TRBV6-1|NA|TRBJ2-1|NA
TGTGCCAGCAGTGCGAAGGGAGGTGAGCAGTTCTTC
CASSAKGGEQFF
>TRBV7-8|NA|TRBJ2-3|NA
TGTGCCAGCACCATAGGGTACCGGGGAACAGATACGCAGTATTTT
CASTIGYRGTDTQYF
>TRBV25-1|TRBD2|TRBJ2-7|once
TGTGCCAGCAGAGGGACTAGCTATTACGAGCAGTACTTC
CASRGTSYYEQYF
>TRBV14|NA|TRBJ2-1|NA
TGTGCCAGCAGCCAAGACTATTACAATGAGCAGTTCTTC
CASSQDYYNEQFF
>TRBV7-9|NA|TRBJ2-1|NA
TGTGCCAGCAGCTTTTATGGTGAGCAGTTCTTC
CASSFYGEQFF
>TRBV6-1|TRBD1|TRBJ1-1|NA
TGTGCCAGCAGTGAAATGACAGGGATGAACACTGAAGCTTTCTTT
CASSEMTGMNTEAFF
>TRBV7-9|NA|TRBJ2-5|NA
TGTGCCAGCAGCTTCCCATTAGACGTGGGCGGGGAGACCCAGTACTTC
CASSFPLDVGGETQYF
>TRBV6-5|NA|TRBJ1-2|NA
TGTGCCAGCAGTTATGAGGGCCCCTATGGCTACACCTTC
CASSYEGPYGYTF
>TRBV1|NA|TRBJ1-2|NA
TGCACCAGCAGCCAAGAAAGAAACAGGAACTATGGCTACACCTTC
CTSSQERNRNYGYTF
>TRBV19|TRBD2|TRBJ2-6|NA
TGTGCCAGTATCCCCAGGGCGGGGGGTGGAACTGGGGCCAACGTCCTGACTTTC
CASIPRAGGGTGANVLTF
>TRBV16|NA|TRBJ1-1|few
TGTGCCAGCAGCCAACTGCGGGAAACTGAAGCTTTCTTT
CASSQLRETEAFF
>TRBV6-5|NA|TRBJ1-3|NA
TGTGCCAGCAGTTTGCACGGCGAAGGAAACACCATATATTTT
CASSLHGEGNTIYF
>TRBV4-3|TRBD1|TRBJ1-5|NA
TGCGCCAGCAGCCGAACCAGGGGGATCAATCAGCCCCAGCATTTT
CASSRTRGINQPQHF